These 17 T cell receptor beta chains were sequenced from one sample in a study of blood T cell repertoires in COVID-19. Sequencing was performed with immunoSEQ multiplex PCR; in TCRdb, only in-frame clones are kept and a portion is missing. The sample has roughly 220,000 clones; 70% to 90% are singletons. Source material: peripheral blood. Receptors were obtained from a man aged 45 to 65 who had recovered from COVID-19.

V is TRBV3-1 (or the pseudogene TRBV3-2) and J is TRBJ2-7; 7 bases line up with TRBD1. The germline V gene has CDR1 LGHDT and CDR2 YNNKEL (reference sequence). The CDR3 spans 14 residues. V gave up 1 base and J gave up 3 bases; unmatched junction bases: 3. DNA of the CDR3: TGTGCCAGCAGCCAAGGGACAGGCTACTACGAGCAGTACTTC. Translated: CASSQGTGYYEQYF.

The rearrangement uses TRBV9 and TRBJ2-5; D gene ambiguous. V lost 0 bases and J 1 base, leaving 10 bases between the germline ends. This CDR3 region has 15 residues. Germline V gives CDR1 SGDLS, CDR2 YYNGEE. CDR3 region: CASSVENKFQETQYF. The CDR3 DNA follows: TGTGCCAGCAGCGTAGAGAACAAGTTCCAAGAGACCCAGTACTTC.

The chain uses TRBV29-1 and TRBJ2-5; TRBD1 agrees at 8 bases. Trimming removed 4 bases from V and 4 bases from J; junction bases left unmatched: 2. This CDR3 comprises 12 residues. Germline V gene data show CDR1 as SQVTM and CDR2 as ANQGSEA. The CDR3 region is CSVVTGVETQYF. DNA for the CDR3: TGCAGCGTTGTGACAGGGGTAGAGACCCAGTACTTC.

This rearrangement joins TRBV30 to TRBJ1-2, with D possibly matching TRBD1 (6 bases). The V end was cut by 2 bases, the J end by 4 bases, with 11 bases between. CDR1 is GTSNPN, CDR2 SVGIG, per germline (reference sequence). This CDR3 contains 13 residues. Written as DNA, the CDR3 is TGTGCCTGGAGTTTAACAGGGTTCTATGGCTACACCTTC. It is translated as CAWSLTGFYGYTF.

The chain couples TRBV4-1 to TRBJ2-3; 8 bases map to TRBD1. Per the germline V gene, CDR1 is MGHRA and CDR2 is YSYEKL. The CDR3 is 17 residues long. V shed 5 bases and J 0 bases; nucleotides not matched to a gene: 10. The CDR3 spells CASSVRLDRDSTDTQYF. CDR3 DNA sequence: TGCGCCAGCAGCGTCCGTTTGGACAGGGATAGCACAGATACGCAGTATTTT.

This clone occurred a few times. The chain has TRBV5-1 and TRBJ2-7, with 8 bases lining up with TRBD1. V dropped 4 bases and J dropped 2; count of bases not matched to a gene: 5. The CDR3 is 14 amino acids. Germline CDR1 SGHRS, CDR2 YFSETQ. In nucleotides, the CDR3 is TGCGCCAGCAGCGGACTGACAGGGGCCTACGAGCAGTACTTC. Translating gives CASSGLTGAYEQYF.

The genes are TRBV6-5 and TRBJ2-3; TRBD2 matches at 7 bases. The CDR3 covers 16 residues. Losses at the gene ends were 0 bases for V and 3 bases for J; bases not matched to a gene: 6. Germline lookup yields CDR1 MNHEY and CDR2 SVGAGI. CDR3 DNA sequence: TGTGCCAGCAGTTACTCTGGCGGGAGCAGGACAGATACGCAGTATTTT. Amino acids: CASSYSGGSRTDTQYF.

For the CDR3, the DNA is TGTGCCAGCTATACCTGGGCCAGGGGGAACACCGGGGAGCTGTTTTTT. Its protein product is CASYTWARGNTGELFF. The chain uses TRBV27 and TRBJ2-2; a weak D match, TRBD1 (6 bases). With 8 bases removed from V and 1 base from J, the gap between germline ends came to 17 bases. The CDR3 is 16 residues long. Germline V gene sequence: CDR1 MNHEY, CDR2 SMNVEV (reference sequence).

This clone was counted between two and nine times. The chain has TRBV5-4 and TRBJ1-2; 7 bases map to TRBD1. The CDR3 extends over 13 amino acids. With 5 bases clipped from V and 4 bases from J, the junction kept 5 bases outside the gene matches. Germline V CDR1 and CDR2: SGHNT, YYREEE (reference sequence). CDR3 in amino acids: CASRVDRFYGYTF. The CDR3 nucleotides are TGTGCCAGCAGAGTGGACAGGTTCTATGGCTACACCTTC. Filled out from reference TRBV5-4 and TRBJ1-2, the complete variable domain reads ETGVTQSPTHLIKTRGQQVTLRCSSQSGHNTVSWYQQALGQGPQFIFQYYREEENGRGNFPPRFSGLQFPNYSSELNVNALELDDSALYLCASRVDRFYGYTFGSGTRLTVV.

The chain has TRBV7-6 and TRBJ2-2; D is unclear. In germline, CDR1 is SGHVS, CDR2 FNYEAQ. V was cut by 0 bases and J by 6 bases, with 8 bases left in between. This CDR3 is 14 amino acids long. The CDR3 coding sequence is TGTGCCAGCAGCTTAGCTCGGAGTTCCGGGGAGCTGTTTTTT. Its protein product is CASSLARSSGELFF. The whole variable domain, filled in from reference TRBV7-6 and TRBJ2-2, reads GAGVSQSPRYKVTKRGQDVALRCDPISGHVSLYWYRQALGQGPEFLTYFNYEAQQDKSGLPNDRFSAERPEGSISTLTIQRTEQRDSAMYRCASSLARSSGELFFGEGSRLTVL.

The chain joins TRBV7-2 to TRBJ2-1; 10 bases line up with TRBD2. The V and J ends lost 5 bases and 1 base, in that order; junction bases with no gene match: 5. The germline CDR1 and CDR2 sequences are SGHTA and FQGNSA. The CDR3 length is 16 residues. Here the CDR3 reads CASSPYSGRSYNEQFF. DNA for the CDR3: TGTGCCAGCAGCCCCTATAGCGGGAGGTCCTACAATGAGCAGTTCTTC.

The chain is built from TRBV6-5 and TRBJ2-2; 7 positions agree with TRBD2. CDR1 MNHEY and CDR2 SVGAGI come from the germline V gene. After removal of 6 bases from V and 0 bases from J, the junction contained 1 base not matched to a gene. This CDR3 has 14 amino acids. This CDR3 reads CASRGGANTGELFF. The CDR3 nucleotides are TGTGCCAGCAGGGGAGGGGCGAACACCGGGGAGCTGTTTTTT.

The V call is TRBV27, the J call TRBJ2-7; 13 nucleotides agree with TRBD2. The V and J ends lost 4 bases and 6 bases, in that order; junction bases with no gene match: 12. Germline-derived CDR1 and CDR2 are MNHEY and SMNVEV (reference sequence). The CDR3 consists of 17 residues. CDR3: CASSSTSGRAMVSEQYF. The CDR3 bases are TGTGCCAGCAGTTCAACTAGCGGGAGGGCCATGGTTAGCGAGCAGTACTTC.

The V call is TRBV6-6, the J call TRBJ1-4; 9 bases match TRBD1. This CDR3 has 16 residues. Germline values: CDR1 MNHNY, CDR2 SVGAGI (reference sequence). Unmatched junction bases numbered 5, after V lost 2 bases and J lost 4 bases. The CDR3 DNA reads TGTGCCAGCAGTTACGTCCAGGGACAGGGTAATGAAAAACTGTTTTTT. Translation: CASSYVQGQGNEKLFF.

This chain uses TRBV5-4 with TRBJ2-2; 7 bases align to TRBD1. The germline gives CDR1 SGHNT, CDR2 YYREEE (reference sequence). The CDR3 runs 19 residues. Trimming at V came to 2 bases and at J to 0 bases, leaving 13 bases not matched to a gene. The chain's CDR3 is CASSLKGAPGTTNTGELFF. The CDR3 region has the DNA TGTGCCAGCAGCTTAAAGGGGGCTCCCGGGACAACGAACACCGGGGAGCTGTTTTTT. Combining the CDR3 with reference TRBV5-4 and TRBJ2-2 gives the whole variable domain ETGVTQSPTHLIKTRGQQVTLRCSSQSGHNTVSWYQQALGQGPQFIFQYYREEENGRGNFPPRFSGLQFPNYSSELNVNALELDDSALYLCASSLKGAPGTTNTGELFFGEGSRLTVL.

V is TRBV5-1 and J is TRBJ2-3, with D tentatively TRBD1 (6 bases). Per the germline V gene, CDR1 is SGHRS and CDR2 is YFSETQ. The CDR3 is made up of 12 amino acids. V was pared by 5 bases and J by 5 bases, with 9 bases between. The CDR3 DNA follows: TGCGCCAGCAGACGAGGGGGAGATACGCAGTATTTT. Translated: CASRRGGDTQYF.

This clone was found once. The chain joins TRBV7-9 to TRBJ2-3, with a weak D call TRBD1 (5 bases). The CDR3 totals 16 residues. Trimming cost V 5 bases and J 1 base, with 16 bases left between them. Germline CDR1 is SEHNR and CDR2 is FQNEAQ (reference sequence). The CDR3 DNA reads as TGTGCCAGCAGCATACTGGGGCCGGCGGGCACAGATACGCAGTATTTT. It encodes CASSILGPAGTDTQYF.